This T cell receptor (beta chain) was retrieved from a study of CD8+ T cells in alopecia areata. Study conclusions and caveats: Normal scalp showed lower clonality than lesional scalp, especially alopecia totalis/universalis. Among the cells sequenced in scalp samples are also the resident alphabeta T cells of normal skin. The study found TCR sharing across patients less clear than in mice, possibly for HLA reasons.

Extracted from the samples, RNA was reverse transcribed into cDNA to serve as the sequencing template. TCRdb's table, derived via immunoSEQ multiplex PCR, lists solely in-frame clones and lacks some. Of roughly 100,000 clones in the sample, around three fifths are singletons; the top ten hold 7.5% to 9%. The CDR3 is 15 residues long. Losses at the gene ends were 2 bases for V and 5 bases for J; bases not matched to a gene: 5. Germline V gives CDR1 SGHTA, CDR2 FQGNSA. As regards this clone: The antigen remains unidentified.

A FACSAria was used to sort CD4+ and CD8+ T cells. These cells came from PBMCs. The receptor comes from a human donor in good health. The chain couples TRBV7-2 to TRBJ1-2; TRBD1 agrees at 10 bases. The sequencing sample was made of CD4+ T cells sorted from blood. The CDR3 reads CASSLTGTGEYGYTF. The CDR3 region has the DNA TGTGCCAGCAGCTTAACCGGGACAGGGGAATATGGCTACACCTTC.